The 26 T cell receptor beta chains reported below all come from one sample, sequenced in a study of cytomegalovirus exposure and HLA in healthy donors. The PCR was carried out with 60 Vbeta primers and 13 Jbeta primers. The protocol was immunoSEQ multiplex PCR, while the TCRdb copy is restricted to in-frame clones and leaves out a portion. This sample carries 65,000 to 90,000 clones, with roughly 2.8% going to the ten biggest clones. Specimen: PBMCs. These receptor sequences come from a man aged 35 to 55 in good health and CMV-seronegative.

The chain employs TRBV5-1 and TRBJ1-3; the D is unclear. The CDR3 runs to 15 residues. Trimming took off 5 bases at V and 4 bases at J, with 16 bases between the two ends. The germline CDR1 and CDR2 sequences are SGHRS and YFSETQ. Here the CDR3 reads CASSQVPDPGNTIYF. Written as DNA, the CDR3 is TGCGCCAGCAGTCAGGTCCCCGATCCGGGAAACACCATATATTTT.

The V gene is TRBV19, the J gene TRBJ1-3; a possible D gene is TRBD1 (5 bases). The V and J ends lost 3 bases and 0 bases respectively, with 6 bases between them. Per the germline V gene, CDR1 is LNHDA and CDR2 is SQIVND (reference sequence). The CDR3 length is 14 residues. This CDR3 is CASSIDSSGNTIYF. The CDR3 DNA reads as TGTGCCAGTAGTATTGACAGCTCTGGAAACACCATATATTTT.

The V call is TRBV28, the J call TRBJ1-1; D may be TRBD1 (5 bases). The CDR3 covers 11 residues. The V gene lost 8 bases and the J gene lost 11 bases, with 15 bases spanning the gap. CDR1 is MDHEN, CDR2 SYDVKM, per germline. Here the CDR3 DNA reads TGTGCCAGCTTCCAGGGTTATGAGGCTTTCTTT. Translation gives CASFQGYEAFF.

Concerning this clone itself: One end of the junction does not line up with germline, which may come from a read error. The sample contains more than one DNA sequence encoding this CDR3. The V call is TRBV6-8, the J call TRBJ1-6; 8 bases match TRBD1. The CDR3 has 14 residues. Germline assignment: CDR1 MNHGY and CDR2 SAAAGT. The CDR3: CASERQGQGSPLHF. The DNA for the CDR3 is TGTGCCAGCGAGAGACAGGGGCAGGGTTCACCCCTACACTTT.

The CDR3 is CASSPFQGRPEEQYF. In DNA form, the CDR3 reads TGTGCCAGCAGTCCATTCCAGGGCCGCCCGGAGGAGCAGTACTTC. The chain uses TRBV11-2 and TRBJ2-7, with D maybe TRBD1 (5 bases). Trimming removed 6 bases from V and 7 bases from J, with 22 bases in between. The length of the CDR3 is 15 residues. Germline loops: CDR1 SGHAT, CDR2 FQNNGV.

This chain connects TRBV18 to TRBJ2-7; 9 positions agree with TRBD1. V lost 3 bases to trimming and J lost 1 base; unmatched junction nucleotides: 19. The CDR3 is 20 amino acids. Germline V lookup: CDR1 KGHSH, CDR2 LQKENI. The CDR3, as DNA: TGTGCCAGCTCACCCACCCGGAGCGGGACAGGGATTTACCCTTCCTACGAGCAGTACTTC. Residues: CASSPTRSGTGIYPSYEQYF.

The rearrangement joins TRBV7-8 to TRBJ1-1; D unclear. The CDR3 is 12 residues long. Germline-derived CDR1 and CDR2 are SGHVS and FQNEAQ. V lost 5 bases and J lost 8, with 12 bases in between. The CDR3 coding sequence is TGTGCCAGCAGCCATTCACAGAAGGAAGCTTTCTTT. It translates to CASSHSQKEAFF.

For the CDR3, the DNA is TGTGCCAGCAGCCCAGGACTCCACTACGAGCAGTACTTC. Translated: CASSPGLHYEQYF. The chain recombines TRBV7-2 with TRBJ2-7, with D perhaps TRBD2 (5 bases). The ends were cut back, 5 bases at V and 3 bases at J, with 11 bases in the middle. Germline CDR1 is SGHTA and CDR2 is FQGNSA. The CDR3 spans 13 residues.

The V and J genes are TRBV19 and TRBJ1-5, with D hard to call. The CDR3 is 12 amino acids. V lost 5 bases and J 9 bases, leaving 11 bases between the germline ends. Germline V CDR1 and CDR2: LNHDA, SQIVND (reference sequence). The CDR3 coding sequence is TGTGCCAGTAGTGGGGAGGTGGTGCCCCAGCATTTT. Translation gives CASSGEVVPQHF.

The gene calls are TRBV5-1 and TRBJ2-6, with 9 bases identical to TRBD1. The ends lost 4 bases at V and 2 bases at J; junction bases unmatched: 7. The germline CDR1 and CDR2 sequences are SGHRS and YFSETQ. This CDR3 comprises 17 residues. CDR3 coding DNA: TGCGCCAGCAGCCCGGGACAGGGAGCCCCTGGGGCCAACGTCCTGACTTTC. Its protein is CASSPGQGAPGANVLTF.

V gene TRBV28 combines with J gene TRBJ2-7; 10 bases are a match to TRBD1. Germline loops: CDR1 MDHEN, CDR2 SYDVKM. V shed 7 bases and J 3 bases; nucleotides not matched to a gene: 6. CDR3 length: 14 amino acids. The CDR3 bases are TGTGCCAGCACCGCTGGGACAGGGGTCTACGAGCAGTACTTC. Translated: CASTAGTGVYEQYF.

This sequence joins TRBV5-4 and TRBJ1-2; D perhaps matches TRBD1 (5 bases). The V gene's germline CDR1 is SGHNT and CDR2 YYREEE (reference sequence). This CDR3 is 15 amino acids long. V lost 7 bases to trimming and J lost 0 bases, with 16 bases between them. CDR3 DNA: TGTGCCAGCTCTACTCAGGGCTCAGCTAACTATGGCTACACCTTC. Translation: CASSTQGSANYGYTF.

The chain links TRBV28 to TRBJ2-7; 7 positions match TRBD1. This CDR3 spans 13 amino acids. Germline loops: CDR1 MDHEN, CDR2 SYDVKM. V was clipped by 1 base and J by 13 bases; unmatched bases: 10. This CDR3 is CASSLFGRGRFYF. As DNA, the CDR3 is TGTGCCAGCAGTTTATTTGGTAGGGGGCGATTCTACTTC.

This sequence joins TRBV19 and TRBJ2-2, with 7 positions matching TRBD1. Germline CDR1 LNHDA, CDR2 SQIVND (reference sequence). This CDR3 contains 15 residues. Trimming cost V 4 bases and J 6 bases; bases outside gene matches: 8. CDR3 sequence: CASSTQGQVAGELFF. For the CDR3, the DNA is TGTGCCAGTAGTACCCAAGGACAGGTCGCCGGGGAGCTGTTTTTT. Full variable domain (outside the CDR3, taken from reference TRBV19 and TRBJ2-2): DGGITQSPKYLFRKEGQNVTLSCEQNLNHDAMYWYRQDPGQGLRLIYYSQIVNDFQKGDIAEGYSVSREKKESFPLTVTSAQKNPTAFYLCASSTQGQVAGELFFGEGSRLTVL.

The chain recombines TRBV9 with TRBJ2-3; 8 bases align to TRBD2. Germline V lookup: CDR1 SGDLS, CDR2 YYNGEE. This CDR3 has 15 residues. Trimming cost V 4 bases and J 2 bases; bases outside gene matches: 6. Here the CDR3 reads CASSTRGGDTDTQYF. The CDR3 DNA reads TGTGCCAGCAGCACCCGGGGGGGGGACACAGATACGCAGTATTTT.

The CDR3 sequence: CASSPPGGGSNEKLFF. CDR3 DNA: TGTGCCAGCAGTCCTCCGGGCGGGGGATCTAATGAAAAACTGTTTTTT. The rearrangement links TRBV7-2 to TRBJ1-4; a weak D match, TRBD1 (5 bases). There are 16 residues in the CDR3. V dropped 6 bases and J dropped 3 bases, with 17 bases sitting between them. CDR1 and CDR2 (germline): SGHTA, FQGNSA.

This chain uses TRBV18 with TRBJ2-5, with a tentative D call TRBD1 (6 bases). Trimming left V 0 bases short and J 11 bases short, with 13 bases between. The CDR3 spans 13 residues. Germline lookup yields CDR1 KGHSH and CDR2 LQKENI. The CDR3 is CASSPPSRGEQYF. CDR3 nucleotide sequence: TGTGCCAGCTCACCACCGAGCAGGGGAGAGCAGTACTTC.

CDR3 DNA sequence: TGTGCCAGCAGCCCGGTCGGGGCCTACGAGCAGTACTTC. Translated, it gives CASSPVGAYEQYF. V usage is TRBV6-5 and J usage is TRBJ2-7; weak D call: TRBD2 (5 bases). This CDR3 is 13 amino acids long. Per germline, CDR1 MNHEY and CDR2 SVGAGI. The germline V and J ends were trimmed by 6 bases and 2 bases, with 11 bases remaining between them.

The chain links TRBV5-6 to TRBJ1-2, with D tentatively TRBD1 (6 bases). V was pared by 3 bases and J by 1 base, with 7 bases between. The germline V gene encodes CDR1 SGHDT and CDR2 YYEEEE. CDR3 length: 13 amino acids. CDR3 coding DNA: TGTGCCAGCAGCTCGGACAGTAACTATGGCTACACCTTC. Residues: CASSSDSNYGYTF.

The V and J genes are TRBV7-3 and TRBJ2-3, with D tentatively TRBD1 (5 bases). Per germline, CDR1 SGHTA and CDR2 FQGTGA. The CDR3 covers 15 residues. V was cut by 2 bases and J by 0 bases, with 9 bases left in between. DNA of the CDR3: TGTGCCAGCAGCTTACAGGGCGGAAGCACAGATACGCAGTATTTT. The encoded protein is CASSLQGGSTDTQYF.

The chain employs TRBV6-1 and TRBJ1-2; 7 positions agree with TRBD1. The CDR3 spans 15 residues. The trim removed 1 base at V and 8 bases at J, leaving 10 bases unmatched. CDR1 and CDR2 from the germline V gene are MNHNS and SASEGT. The CDR3 region has the DNA TGTGCCAGCAGTGAAGGTAGACAGGGCAGTAAGGGCTACACCTTC. Amino acid sequence: CASSEGRQGSKGYTF.

The genes are TRBV4-2 and TRBJ2-5; D unresolved. This CDR3 is 13 amino acids long. Germline V gene sequence: CDR1 LGHNA, CDR2 YNFKEQ. The germline V and J ends were trimmed by 0 bases and 4 bases, with 6 bases remaining between them. The CDR3 DNA reads as TGTGCCAGCAGCCAAGATCCCGGAGAGACCCAGTACTTC. Encoded protein: CASSQDPGETQYF.

In nucleotides, the CDR3 is TGCGCCAGCAGCTTGGGGCAGGCCAGTTATGGCTACACCTTC. This translates into CASSLGQASYGYTF. This sequence joins TRBV5-1 and TRBJ1-2; no clear D. The CDR3 consists of 14 residues. Germline V CDR1 and CDR2: SGHRS, YFSETQ. V dropped 0 bases and J dropped 5 bases, with 11 bases sitting between them.

The V and J genes are TRBV4-1 and TRBJ1-2; tentatively, D is TRBD1 (6 bases). The germline gives CDR1 MGHRA, CDR2 YSYEKL. The CDR3 consists of 16 residues. V lost 1 base and J 6 bases, leaving 18 bases between the germline ends. CDR3 sequence reads: CASSQVGRGGRDGYTF. CDR3 in DNA: TGCGCCAGCAGCCAAGTCGGCCGAGGGGGAAGGGATGGCTACACCTTC.

J is TRBJ2-1 and V is TRBV11-2; no clear D. Germline V gene lookup returns CDR1 SGHAT and CDR2 FQNNGV. The CDR3 totals 13 residues. Trimming left V 2 bases short and J 9 bases short, with 11 bases between. The CDR3 spells CASSLRQAGEQFF. CDR3 DNA sequence: TGTGCCAGCAGCTTAAGGCAGGCTGGTGAGCAGTTCTTC. The whole variable domain, filled in from reference TRBV11-2 and TRBJ2-1, reads EAGVAQSPRYKIIEKRQSVAFWCNPISGHATLYWYQQILGQGPKLLIQFQNNGVVDDSQLPKDRFSAERLKGVDSTLKIQPAKLEDSAVYLCASSLRQAGEQFFGPGTRLTVL.

The V and J genes are TRBV5-8 and TRBJ2-3; possibly TRBD1 for D (6 bases). V gave up 9 bases and J gave up 3 bases, with 20 bases separating them. The CDR3 is 15 residues long. CDR1 is SGHTS and CDR2 is YDEGEE in the germline V gene. CDR3 sequence: CAILPGTRLTDTQYF. CDR3 nucleotides: TGTGCCATTCTTCCGGGGACACGTCTTACAGATACGCAGTATTTT.